This T cell receptor (beta chain) appears in the sequencing data of a study of OX40 agonist ivuxolimab in advanced cancers. Study-wide background: The study gave patients intravenous ivuxolimab at 0.01 to 10 mg/kg every 2 weeks. Patients were 82.7% male with ages roughly 20 to 90, mean around 58.

Study results and limitations: Determination of antigen specificity was not performed for the expanded peripheral T cells.

The CDR3 is made up of 13 amino acids. In germline, CDR1 is LNHDA, CDR2 SQIVND (reference sequence). Between the trimmed V and J ends, which lost 8 bases and 0 bases, there was a span of 8 bases. TCRdb's table, derived via immunoSEQ multiplex PCR, lists solely in-frame clones and lacks some. The table includes around 72,000 clones, approximately 90% detected once. Regarding this clone: The antigen remains undetermined.

Autoimmune disease history or systemic immunosuppression was exclusionary. The material sequenced was CD4+ or CD8+ T cells sorted from blood, taken in a trial of the OX40 agonist ivuxolimab. The J gene is TRBJ1-3, the V gene TRBV19; a weak D match, TRBD1 (5 bases). The source is an adult with an advanced solid tumor such as melanoma, head and neck, liver or kidney cancer. For the CDR3, the DNA is TGTGCCAGTGGGGGATCCTCTGGAAACACCATATATTTT. Protein product: CASGGSSGNTIYF.